The rows below give T cell receptor beta chains drawn from one sample of a study of T cells after posttransplantation cyclophosphamide. Profiled with immunoSEQ multiplex PCR; TCRdb holds only in-frame clones, not every one. Listed for the sample are 45,000 to 55,000 clones, none seen a single time. Specimen: PBMCs. These receptors all stem from a man between 35 and 55 years old in good health, CMV-negative, and a related stem cell transplant donor. Both conserved end residues are part of each CDR3. The D gene is left open where the match is weak. The listing skips clone size in some rows; elsewhere it reads once, few, many or a size class.

j_call d_call clone_size v_call cdr3_nt cdr3_aa
TRBJ2-7 NA many TRBV10-3 TGTGCCATCAGTGTACGGCAGGACGAGCAGTACTTC CAISVRQDEQYF
TRBJ1-1 NA many TRBV6-9 TGTGCCAGCAGTTCTCCCACCGGACAGAACACTGAAGCTTTCTTT CASSSPTGQNTEAFF
TRBJ1-4 NA many TRBV28 TGTGCCAGCAGCGTACAGGGTAGTCGGGAAAAACTGTTTTTT CASSVQGSREKLFF
TRBJ2-7 NA few TRBV27 TGTGCCAGCAGTTACCTCCGACAGGTAGGCACAGGGATCAAGTACGAGCAGTACTTC CASSYLRQVGTGIKYEQYF
TRBJ2-7 NA many TRBV2 TGTGCCAGCATCCAGGGATCCTACGAGCAGTACTTC CASIQGSYEQYF
TRBJ2-5 NA many TRBV5-1 TGCGCCAGCAGCCCCGGGACCGTAGGGGGACAAGAGACCCAGTACTTC CASSPGTVGGQETQYF
TRBJ2-1 TRBD2 many TRBV18 TGTGCCAGCTCACCATTAGCTAGCGGTGACAATGAGCAGTTCTTC CASSPLASGDNEQFF
TRBJ2-1 NA many TRBV13 TGTGCCAGCAGCTATGGGGCAGGGTACAATGAGCAGTTCTTC CASSYGAGYNEQFF
TRBJ2-5 NA many TRBV5-1 TGCGCCAGCAGTTCGCAAGAGACCCAGTACTTC CASSSQETQYF
TRBJ2-3 NA many TRBV28 TGTGCCAGCAGTTTATTACAGGCGACGGTAGATACGCAGTATTTT CASSLLQATVDTQYF
TRBJ1-5 NA many TRBV28 TGTGCCAGCCGAGGAACGGGCAATCAGCCCCAGCATTTT CASRGTGNQPQHF
TRBJ1-4 NA many TRBV30 TGTGCCTGGCTGAGCCGGGAAACTAATGAAAAACTGTTTTTT CAWLSRETNEKLFF
TRBJ1-1 NA many TRBV11-2 TGTGCCAGCATCTACGGAGGGTTAGGGGCTGAAGCTTTCTTT CASIYGGLGAEAFF
TRBJ2-5 TRBD2 NA TRBV7-7 TGTGCTAGCAGCCACCTGACTAGCGGGAGAGCTCAAGAGACCCAGTACTTC CASSHLTSGRAQETQYF
TRBJ2-1 NA many TRBV29-1 TGCAGCGTTGACTATCTCGCCGGCAATGAGCAGTTCTTC CSVDYLAGNEQFF
TRBJ2-5 NA many TRBV7-2 TGTGCCAGCTCCACCCGCAGGGACCAAGAGACCCAGTACTTC CASSTRRDQETQYF
TRBJ1-5 NA many TRBV19 TGTGCCACCGGGTGGGGGGTTAGGCAGCCCCAGCATTTT CATGWGVRQPQHF
TRBJ2-7 TRBD2 many TRBV10-3 TGTGCCATCAGTGAGTTACTAGCGGGAGTTTCCTACGAGCAGTACTTC CAISELLAGVSYEQYF
TRBJ2-3 TRBD1 many TRBV28 TGTGCCAGCAGCGTTGGGGGACAGGGGGCCAATACGCAGTATTTT CASSVGGQGANTQYF
TRBJ2-1 TRBD1 many TRBV5-1 TGCGCCAGCAAATCCCAGGGGGTTATCAGTGAGCAGTTCTTC CASKSQGVISEQFF
TRBJ1-4 NA many TRBV14 TGTGCCAGCAGCCAAGATCATCAGTATCCCAATGAAAAACTGTTTTTT CASSQDHQYPNEKLFF
TRBJ2-5 TRBD2 NA TRBV2 TGTGCCAGCAGGGGGACTAGCCTGACCGGGGGAGAGACCCAGTACTTC CASRGTSLTGGETQYF
TRBJ2-3 NA many TRBV6-6 TGTGCCAGCACCCCGGGGCGGGAAAACACAGATACGCAGTATTTT CASTPGRENTDTQYF
TRBJ2-7 TRBD2 many TRBV5-8 TGTGCCAGCAGCCCCTTAGCGGGAGGGGCTCGGGAGCAGTACTTC CASSPLAGGAREQYF
TRBJ2-5 TRBD2 many TRBV7-8 TGTGCCAGCAGCTCCTATAGCGGGATACAAGAGACCCAGTACTTC CASSSYSGIQETQYF
TRBJ2-7 TRBD1 many TRBV2 TGTGCCAGCAGTGGCGATCCGACAGGGATGGTCTACGAGCAGTACTTC CASSGDPTGMVYEQYF
TRBJ2-1 NA many TRBV7-6 TGTGCCAGCAGCTTAGGAGACTACAATGAGCAGTTCTTC CASSLGDYNEQFF
TRBJ2-7 TRBD1 many TRBV7-8 TGTGCCAGCACTCCCGGGACAGGGGGCTCCGAGTGGGGGGGCTACGAGCAGTACTTC CASTPGTGGSEWGGYEQYF
TRBJ2-7 TRBD1 many TRBV6-6 TGTGCCAGCAGTTCAGGGGGCGCTGACTACGAGCAGTACTTC CASSSGGADYEQYF
TRBJ2-2 TRBD1 many TRBV7-9 TGTGCCAGCAGCTCGGGACAGGGGGGCACCGGGGAGCTGTTTTTT CASSSGQGGTGELFF
TRBJ2-1 TRBD2 many TRBV7-2 TGTGCCAGCAGCTCACAAACGGGACTAGCGGGCTACAATGAGCAGTTCTTC CASSSQTGLAGYNEQFF
TRBJ2-2 TRBD2 many TRBV4-1 TGCGCCAGCAGCCAAGTCGAGCGGGAGGGTTACACCGGGGAGCTGTTTTTT CASSQVEREGYTGELFF
TRBJ1-1 NA many TRBV29-1 TGCAGCGTCCCAGGGGCAACGGGAGAAGCTTTCTTT CSVPGATGEAFF
TRBJ2-7 NA many TRBV2 TGTGCCAGCAGTGTAGGGGGATCTATCTACGAGCAGTACTTC CASSVGGSIYEQYF
TRBJ2-5 NA many TRBV11-3 TGTGCCAGCAGCCTCTTTCCAGAAGAGACCCAGTACTTC CASSLFPEETQYF
TRBJ1-6 TRBD1 few TRBV7-9 TGTGCCAGCAGCCCCAACCTGGGACAGGGGTGGAATTCACCCCTCCACTTT CASSPNLGQGWNSPLHF
TRBJ1-2 NA many TRBV7-2 TGTGCCAGCAGCTTAGCCGCGAACTATGGCTACACCTTC CASSLAANYGYTF
TRBJ2-4 NA many TRBV27 TGTGCCAGCAGGATGAGGGAAAACATTCAGTACTTC CASRMRENIQYF
TRBJ2-5 TRBD1 many TRBV6-5 TGTGCCAGCAGTTACCGCGGACAGGGAAGAGAGACCCAGTACTTC CASSYRGQGRETQYF
TRBJ2-2 TRBD1 many TRBV9 TGTGCCAGCAGCTTTAGGACAGGGCTGCCCGGGGAGCTGTTTTTT CASSFRTGLPGELFF
TRBJ2-7 NA few TRBV6-1 TGTGCCAGCAGTAGATCTACGGTCCCCTCCTACGAGCAGTACTTC CASSRSTVPSYEQYF
TRBJ1-4 TRBD1 many TRBV6-1 TGTGCCAGCAGTGCCAGGACAGGGGTAACTAATGAAAAACTGTTTTTT CASSARTGVTNEKLFF
TRBJ1-2 TRBD1 many TRBV6-5 TGTGCCAGCAGTTACGAGGGACAGGGTGACGGCTACACCTTC CASSYEGQGDGYTF
TRBJ1-5 NA NA TRBV6-5 TGTGCCAGCAGTCCCTTTCCCAATCAGCCCCAGCATTTT CASSPFPNQPQHF
TRBJ1-1 TRBD1 many TRBV7-6 TGTGCCAGCAGCAGAGGGGGCAACACTGAAGCTTTCTTT CASSRGGNTEAFF
TRBJ2-2 TRBD2 many TRBV7-2 TGTGCCAGCAGCTTCGTAGCGGGGACCGGGGAGCTGTTTTTT CASSFVAGTGELFF
TRBJ2-1 TRBD2 many TRBV11-2 TGTGCCAGCAGCCCCGGGACTACACGCTTCAATGAGCAGTTCTTC CASSPGTTRFNEQFF